The entry below gives a single T cell receptor (beta chain) sequence along with its context. Libraries were prepared by immunoSEQ multiplex PCR; TCRdb keeps only in-frame clonotypes and omits some of them. Of around 610,000 clones detected, approximately 96% appear once; the ten largest clones hold about 0.11%. The CDR3 consists of 15 residues. This entry belongs to a study of shared clonotypes between healthy human individuals. Terminally differentiated effector memory CD45RA+ cells were left out of the naive CD8 fraction, which was CD45RO-negative and positively selected for CCR7. This sequence joins TRBV21-1 and TRBJ1-3. TRBV21-1 is a recognized pseudogene. The sequence came from a woman in her 30s in good health. The sample taken for sequencing was naive CD8+ T cells sorted from blood. The chain's CDR3 is CASGFGARSGNTIYF. Here the CDR3 DNA reads TGTGCCAGCGGATTCGGGGCCCGCTCTGGAAACACCATATATTTT.